Given below is one TCR beta chain in context. V was clipped by 0 bases and J by 10 bases, with 11 bases between them. Germline V CDR1 and CDR2: SGDLS, YYNGEE. There are 13 residues in the CDR3. Profiling relied on immunoSEQ multiplex PCR, and the TCRdb table lists in-frame clones only, not all of them. This table has roughly 2.1 million clones, about 92% appearing once. Naive CD8 cells were CD45RO-negative, positively selected for CCR7, excluding terminally differentiated effector memory CD45RA+ cells. The data belong to a study of shared clonotypes between healthy human individuals. Study as a whole: Per donor, three plates held CD4 naive cells, three held CD4 memory, two held CD8 naive and one held CD8 memory.

The receptor's source is a young man in good health. Some clones in this sample may be carry-over from other donors' samples. This chain uses TRBV9 with TRBJ2-1; D gene ambiguous. The specimen was naive CD8+ T cells from PBMCs. This chain's CDR3 is CASSVATRPEQFF. The DNA of the CDR3 is TGTGCCAGCAGCGTAGCTACCCGGCCAGAGCAGTTCTTC.